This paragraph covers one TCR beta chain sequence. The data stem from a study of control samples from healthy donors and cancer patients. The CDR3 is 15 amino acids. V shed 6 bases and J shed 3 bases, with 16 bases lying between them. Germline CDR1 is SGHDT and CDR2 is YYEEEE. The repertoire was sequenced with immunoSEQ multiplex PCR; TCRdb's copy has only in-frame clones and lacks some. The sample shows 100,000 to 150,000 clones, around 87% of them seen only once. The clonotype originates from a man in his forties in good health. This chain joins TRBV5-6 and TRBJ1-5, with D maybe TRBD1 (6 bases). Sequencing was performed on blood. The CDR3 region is CASNHRGAVNQPQHF. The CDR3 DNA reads TGTGCCAGCAACCACCGGGGGGCGGTCAATCAGCCCCAGCATTTT. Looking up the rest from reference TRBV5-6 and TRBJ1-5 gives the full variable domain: DAGVTQSPTHLIKTRGQQVTLRCSPKSGHDTVSWYQQALGQGPQFIFQYYEEEERQRGNFPDRFSGHQFPNYSSELNVNALLLGDSALYLCASNHRGAVNQPQHFGDGTRLSIL.